This passage covers 21 T cell receptor beta chains from one sample sequenced in a study of post-analysis software for immune sequencing data. Study-level findings and limits: Among 5 or 6 TRBV segments more frequent in patients than controls were TRBV5-6, TRBV5-1 and TRBV20-1.

Libraries were made from TCR beta cDNA, and they carried unique molecular identifiers. TCRdb fed the PCR reads into MiXCR, producing one record per CDR3 protein. The repertoire consists of more than 500,000 distinct CDR3 sequences, with around 34% occurring once and the leading ten covering around 6.1%. These TCRs' antigens remain unknown. Sequences were obtained from blood. These receptors all come from a girl between 2 and 17 years old with multiple sclerosis.

This chain uses TRBV29-1 with TRBJ2-3, with 7 bases aligning to TRBD1. Germline values: CDR1 SQVTM, CDR2 ANQGSEA. With V trimmed by 4 bases and J by 3 bases, 4 bases remained unmatched. This CDR3 region has 13 residues. CDR3 loop: CSVGLQGTDTQYF. The CDR3 DNA reads as TGCAGCGTTGGTTTACAGGGGACAGATACGCAGTATTTT.

This chain uses TRBV20-1 with TRBJ1-1; D perhaps matches TRBD1 (5 bases). The CDR3 extends over 15 amino acids. Trimming took off 3 bases at V and 3 bases at J, with 17 bases between the two ends. Germline V gene data show CDR1 as DFQATT and CDR2 as SNEGSKA (reference sequence). CDR3: CSARKRGWGDTEAFF. CDR3 DNA sequence: TGCAGTGCTAGGAAACGGGGGTGGGGGGACACTGAAGCTTTCTTT.

The rearrangement uses TRBV2 and TRBJ2-5; 11 bases are shared with TRBD2. Germline V lookup: CDR1 SNHLY, CDR2 FYNNEI. This CDR3 contains 20 residues. J gave up 3 bases and V 1 base, and 16 bases lay outside the gene matches. CDR3 DNA: TGTGCCAGCAGTGAAGACCGACTAGCGGGGTGGGGACCTCCTGAAGAGACCCAGTACTTC. Its translation: CASSEDRLAGWGPPEETQYF.

The CDR3 DNA is TGCAGTGCTAGAAACTTGTATTACGAGCAGTACTTC. Residues: CSARNLYYEQYF. The gene calls are TRBV20-1 and TRBJ2-7; D is ambiguous. CDR1 is DFQATT, CDR2 SNEGSKA, per germline (reference sequence). CDR3 length: 12 amino acids. Trimming stripped 2 bases from V and 4 bases from J, with 9 bases between.

DNA of the CDR3: TGCAGCGTTGGGGCCTCGAAGGGGCCCAACCCCTATGGCTACACCTTC. Translation gives CSVGASKGPNPYGYTF. V is TRBV29-1 and J is TRBJ1-2; weak D call: TRBD1 (5 bases). Germline CDR1 SQVTM, CDR2 ANQGSEA. The CDR3 is 16 residues long. V was shortened by 4 bases and J by 4 bases, with 22 bases between the two germline ends.

The chain uses TRBV6-6 and TRBJ1-1; 7 bases line up with TRBD1. Trimming removed 4 bases from V and 4 bases from J; junction bases left unmatched: 9. From germline, CDR1 is MNHNY and CDR2 SVGAGI (reference sequence). The CDR3 consists of 15 residues. CDR3 DNA sequence: TGTGCCAGCAGTTTTTCGTCAGGGGGTTCCACTGAAGCTTTCTTT. Translated: CASSFSSGGSTEAFF.

The chain recombines TRBV7-8 with TRBJ1-2; 8 nucleotides line up with TRBD1. The germline V gene has CDR1 SGHVS and CDR2 FQNEAQ. This CDR3 region has 18 residues. Trimming at V came to 1 base and at J to 1 base, leaving 11 bases not matched to a gene. The CDR3 DNA reads TGTGCCAGCAGCTTAGAGGCCGGGACAGGCCTTATTAACTATGGCTACACCTTC. This codes for CASSLEAGTGLINYGYTF.

V gene TRBV20-1 combines with J gene TRBJ1-3; TRBD1 is a possible D gene (5 bases). CDR3 length: 14 residues. V lost 3 bases, J lost 4 bases, and 13 bases lay in between. From germline, CDR1 is DFQATT and CDR2 SNEGSKA (reference sequence). CDR3: CSASRDGGGNTIYF. Written as DNA, the CDR3 is TGCAGTGCTAGCCGGGACGGGGGAGGAAACACCATATATTTT.

Turning to this clonotype: An end of the junction differs from the germline gene, which may be a read error. The V and J genes are TRBV27 and TRBJ1-2; no reliable D call. This CDR3 contains 13 residues. The V gene's germline CDR1 is MNHEY and CDR2 SMNVEV (reference sequence). The CDR3 DNA is TGTACCAGCAGTATGGGTGGACACTATGGCTACACCTTC. It specifies CTSSMGGHYGYTF.

The CDR3 protein is CATSRTGGNQPQHF. The DNA for the CDR3 is TGTGCCACCAGCAGGACAGGGGGCAATCAGCCCCAGCATTTT. The chain carries TRBV15 and TRBJ1-5; 8 bases align to TRBD1. Per germline, CDR1 LNHNV and CDR2 YYDKDF (reference sequence). V was clipped by 3 bases and J by 2 bases; unmatched bases: 0. There are 14 residues in the CDR3.

This clonotype showed up just a few times. The chain's CDR3 is CASSSSDRVYEQYF. The CDR3 coding sequence is TGTGCCAGCAGTTCCTCGGACAGAGTCTACGAGCAGTACTTC. The chain has TRBV6-6 and TRBJ2-7; D may be TRBD1 (6 bases). The CDR3 has 14 residues. The ends were cut back, 4 bases at V and 3 bases at J, with 13 bases in the middle. In germline, CDR1 is MNHNY, CDR2 SVGAGI (reference sequence).

The V and J genes are TRBV20-1 and TRBJ2-1, with 7 positions matching TRBD2. CDR1 is DFQATT, CDR2 SNEGSKA, per germline (reference sequence). This CDR3 is 15 amino acids long. The V and J ends lost 5 bases and 2 bases, in that order; junction bases with no gene match: 9. The CDR3 here is CSAREGGGPYNEQFF. CDR3 in DNA: TGCAGTGCTCGTGAAGGCGGGGGACCCTACAATGAGCAGTTCTTC.

The chain couples TRBV5-1 to TRBJ1-5, with D unclear. With 4 bases removed from V and 7 bases from J, the gap between germline ends came to 15 bases. The CDR3 has 14 amino acids. Germline values: CDR1 SGHRS, CDR2 YFSETQ. CDR3 nucleotide sequence: TGCGCCAGCAGCCCGGAGGGTTTTACCCAGCCCCAGCATTTT. Protein sequence: CASSPEGFTQPQHF.

This chain joins TRBV20-1 and TRBJ1-2; unclear D gene. The V gene's germline CDR1 is DFQATT and CDR2 SNEGSKA (reference sequence). The CDR3 has 10 amino acids. Trimming removed 4 bases from V and 5 bases from J, with 5 bases in between. DNA of the CDR3: TGCAGTGCTAAGGGATATGGCTACACCTTC. Its protein product is CSAKGYGYTF.

This clonotype was picked up a small number of times. The rearrangement joins TRBV7-2 to TRBJ2-1; 9 bases agree with TRBD2. Unmatched junction bases numbered 4, after V lost 2 bases and J lost 2 bases. This CDR3 is built from 16 residues. CDR1 SGHTA and CDR2 FQGNSA come from the germline V gene. This CDR3 reads CASSLMLAGPYNEQFF. The CDR3, as DNA: TGTGCCAGCAGCTTAATGCTAGCGGGGCCCTACAATGAGCAGTTCTTC. The complete variable domain, with remaining parts taken from reference TRBV7-2 and TRBJ2-1, reads GAGVSQSPSNKVTEKGKDVELRCDPISGHTALYWYRQSLGQGLEFLIYFQGNSAPDKSGLPSDRFSAERTGGSVSTLTIQRTQQEDSAVYLCASSLMLAGPYNEQFFGPGTRLTVL.

J is TRBJ2-5 and V is TRBV11-2, with D uncertain. Trimming took off 0 bases at V and 2 bases at J, with 10 bases between the two ends. The CDR3 runs to 15 residues. CDR1 is SGHAT and CDR2 is FQNNGV in the germline V gene. CDR3 nucleotide sequence: TGTGCCAGCAGCTTAGAATACGTGAAACAAGAGACCCAGTACTTC. This sequence encodes CASSLEYVKQETQYF.

The table lists this clonotype with a few counts. The chain uses TRBV9 and TRBJ1-2; 11 nucleotides align to TRBD1. The length of the CDR3 is 15 residues. Germline values: CDR1 SGDLS, CDR2 YYNGEE. J gave up 5 bases and V 4 bases, and 7 bases lay outside the gene matches. CDR3 DNA: TGTGCCAGCAGCTCAAGGACAGGGGGCGCTTATGGCTACACCTTC. Amino acids: CASSSRTGGAYGYTF.

The table lists this clonotype with a few counts. V and J are TRBV20-1 and TRBJ2-3; 10 bases map to TRBD2. V trimming: 3 bases; J trimming: 0 bases; junction bases outside the gene matches: 3. Germline CDR1 DFQATT, CDR2 SNEGSKA (reference sequence). CDR3 length equals 15 residues. This CDR3 is CSARPAGGSTDTQYF. CDR3 bases: TGCAGTGCTAGGCCAGCGGGGGGGAGCACAGATACGCAGTATTTT.

This clonotype was counted between two and nine times. The chain employs TRBV7-6 and TRBJ2-3; 13 bases are a match to TRBD2. This CDR3 contains 14 residues. CDR1 is SGHVS and CDR2 is FNYEAQ in the germline V gene. V shed 8 bases, J shed 3 bases, and the junction held 2 bases outside the gene matches. CDR3 DNA: TGTGCCAGCGTGGGACTAGCGGGAACAGATACGCAGTATTTT. It specifies CASVGLAGTDTQYF.

The rearrangement uses TRBV20-1 and TRBJ2-5, with 9 bases aligning to TRBD1. Looked up from germline, CDR1 is DFQATT and CDR2 is SNEGSKA (reference sequence). The CDR3 totals 14 residues. J was trimmed by 7 bases and V by 0 bases; bases with no gene match: 6. The CDR3 nucleotides are TGCAGTGCTAGAGATGGGGACAGGGTCGGGACCCAGTACTTC. Translated, it gives CSARDGDRVGTQYF.

The table lists this clonotype with a few counts. The chain is built from TRBV20-1 and TRBJ2-1; 13 nucleotides agree with TRBD2. CDR3 size: 16 residues. Germline V gene sequence: CDR1 DFQATT, CDR2 SNEGSKA (reference sequence). J gave up 5 bases and V 4 bases, and 8 bases lay outside the gene matches. CDR3 amino acids: CSATDPGTSGDNEQFF. CDR3 DNA sequence: TGCAGTGCTACAGATCCCGGGACTAGCGGGGACAATGAGCAGTTCTTC.